Presented here are 6 T cell receptor beta chains from one specimen sequenced in a study of regulatory T cells in long-lasting Graves disease. CDR3 regions were amplified by Arm-PCR using iRepertoire HTBI primers to build TCR beta libraries. TCRdb processed the multiplex PCR reads anew with MiXCR; each CDR3 protein has one entry. The data show around 250,000 distinct CDR3 sequences, with 20% to 25% seen just once and about 14% held by the top ten. Described time point: newly diagnosed GD, antithyroid drugs for less than 3 months. Preparation of the TCR library used RNA extracted from PBMCs. The starting material was peripheral blood mononuclear cells (PBMCs), obtained at new diagnosis, from a patient treated with antithyroid drugs. The receptor source for this set is a female donor with Graves disease.

This clonotype occurred many times. The germline gene is not matched at one end of the junction; a read error may be the cause. The chain carries TRBV20-1 and TRBJ2-7; 8 nucleotides agree with TRBD1. This CDR3 region has 15 residues. Germline V lookup: CDR1 DFQATT, CDR2 SNEGSKA (reference sequence). The CDR3 DNA follows: TGCAGTGCTGGAGACCAGGGGGCAAGCGCCCACGAGCAGTACTTC. Translated, it gives CSAGDQGASAHEQYF.

Regarding this clonotype: With a far larger clone one base away, a read error is the likely cause. The chain links TRBV3-2 to TRBJ1-5. TRBV3-2 is given as a pseudogene. The CDR3 covers 12 residues. CDR3 protein: CASSQVGQPQHF. The CDR3, as DNA: TGTGCCAGCAGCCAAGTGGGTCAGCCCCAGCATTTT.

This clonotype showed up just a few times. The chain is built from TRBV19 and TRBJ1-5, with 7 bases aligning to TRBD1. This CDR3 contains 19 residues. The ends lost 3 bases at V and 0 bases at J; junction bases unmatched: 14. From germline, CDR1 is LNHDA and CDR2 SQIVND (reference sequence). CDR3 in amino acids: CASSMVDRGRSISNQPQHF. CDR3 sequence (DNA): TGTGCCAGTAGTATGGTCGATAGGGGGCGCAGTATTAGCAATCAGCCCCAGCATTTT. Complete variable domain (other parts from reference TRBV19 and TRBJ1-5): DGGITQSPKYLFRKEGQNVTLSCEQNLNHDAMYWYRQDPGQGLRLIYYSQIVNDFQKGDIAEGYSVSREKKESFPLTVTSAQKNPTAFYLCASSMVDRGRSISNQPQHFGDGTRLSIL.

The chain carries TRBV5-1 and TRBJ1-4; no definite D call. CDR1 is SGHRS and CDR2 is YFSETQ in the germline V gene. The CDR3 is 16 amino acids. V was clipped by 0 bases and J by 0 bases, with 9 bases between them. Written as DNA, the CDR3 is TGCGCCAGCAGCTTGGGAGGAGGAGCAACTAATGAAAAACTGTTTTTT. It codes for CASSLGGGATNEKLFF.

This clonotype was observed many times. This chain joins TRBV27 and TRBJ1-2; D remains ambiguous. V was clipped by 6 bases and J by 4 bases, with 12 bases between them. The CDR3 runs to 13 residues. From germline, CDR1 is MNHEY and CDR2 SMNVEV (reference sequence). CDR3 amino acids: CASRPQISYGYTF. The CDR3 DNA sequence: TGTGCCAGCAGACCACAGATCTCCTATGGCTACACCTTC.

In this sample, this clonotype turned up many times. This chain joins TRBV20-1 and TRBJ2-2, with TRBD1 matching over 8 bases. This CDR3 contains 16 residues. After removal of 3 bases from V and 7 bases from J, the junction contained 13 bases not matched to a gene. Germline values: CDR1 DFQATT, CDR2 SNEGSKA (reference sequence). Here the CDR3 DNA reads TGCAGTGCTAGGAACTTACGCAGGGGGCAAAACGGGGAGCTGTTTTTT. Its translation: CSARNLRRGQNGELFF.